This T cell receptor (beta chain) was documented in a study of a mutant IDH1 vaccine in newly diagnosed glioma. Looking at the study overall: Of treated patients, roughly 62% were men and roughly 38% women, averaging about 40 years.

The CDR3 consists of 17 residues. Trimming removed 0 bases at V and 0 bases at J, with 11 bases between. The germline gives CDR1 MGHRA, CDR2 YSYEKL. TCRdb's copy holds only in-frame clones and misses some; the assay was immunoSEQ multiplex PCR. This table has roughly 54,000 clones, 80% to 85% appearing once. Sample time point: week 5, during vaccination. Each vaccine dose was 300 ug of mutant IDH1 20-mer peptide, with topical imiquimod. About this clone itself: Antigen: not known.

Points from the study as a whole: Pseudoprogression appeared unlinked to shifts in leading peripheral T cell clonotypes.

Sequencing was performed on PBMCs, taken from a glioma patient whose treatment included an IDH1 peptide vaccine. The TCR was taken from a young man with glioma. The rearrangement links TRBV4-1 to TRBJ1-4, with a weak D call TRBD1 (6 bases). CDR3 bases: TGCGCCAGCAGCCAAGATAGGGGGACCGCAACTAATGAAAAACTGTTTTTT. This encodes CASSQDRGTATNEKLFF.